The sequence of this TCR beta chain was determined in a study of cytomegalovirus exposure and HLA in healthy donors. Overall study results and limits: Across all donors, roughly uniform sequencing depth was an assumption of the presence/absence analyses. In a later analysis, at a false discovery rate of 0.05, roughly 18,000 TCR beta sequences were associated with HLA alleles. V- and J-gene trimming in TCR beta was tied to a missense DCLRE1C variant by an analysis performed later. The study labeled roughly 160 TCR beta chains cytomegalovirus-associated.

The V end was cut by 7 bases, the J end by 2 bases, with 12 bases between. The germline CDR1 and CDR2 sequences are SGHDT and YYEEEE. This CDR3 region has 13 residues. In regard to this clone: The target antigen is unknown.

With 60 Vbeta and 13 Jbeta primers, the PCR was carried out. The method was immunoSEQ multiplex PCR; TCRdb's version includes in-frame clones alone and lacks a portion of them. The sample lists approximately 100,000 clones, around 67% seen once, with more than 3% in the top ten. Sequenced sample: PBMCs. This TCR was recovered from a woman aged 45-59 years in good health and CMV-seronegative. The V gene is TRBV5-6, the J gene TRBJ1-1; D may be TRBD1 (6 bases). The CDR3 region has the DNA TGTGCCAGCGGGGTGACAGGTAACACTGAAGCTTTCTTT. Its translation is CASGVTGNTEAFF.